This T cell receptor beta chain appears in the sequencing data of a study of blood T cell repertoires in COVID-19. Study details: Spain, Italy and the United States supplied samples that represented acute and convalescent COVID-19. PBMCs, B-cell-depleted T cells, or T cells were the source of the cDNA or gDNA that made up the material.

Original processing methods: From reference gene primer amplification, estimates of nucleated cell counts were derived. The protocol was immunoSEQ multiplex PCR, while the TCRdb copy is restricted to in-frame clones and leaves out a portion. V, J and clone size are those of that table, while D and trimming were read from the DNA. The data show tens of thousands of clones, over 65% seen once. V dropped 1 base and J dropped 4; count of bases not matched to a gene: 6. Germline lookup yields CDR1 SGHTA and CDR2 FQGNSA. This CDR3 is built from 15 residues. This clone was detected a few times. This clonotype was obtained from a man aged 45 to 65 with active or convalescent COVID-19. The sequenced material came from peripheral blood. The chain couples TRBV7-2 to TRBJ2-7, with 8 bases identical to TRBD1. CDR3 sequence (DNA): TGTGCCAGCAGCTTAGAGCTACAGGGGGGATACGAGCAGTACTTC. As protein: CASSLELQGGYEQYF.